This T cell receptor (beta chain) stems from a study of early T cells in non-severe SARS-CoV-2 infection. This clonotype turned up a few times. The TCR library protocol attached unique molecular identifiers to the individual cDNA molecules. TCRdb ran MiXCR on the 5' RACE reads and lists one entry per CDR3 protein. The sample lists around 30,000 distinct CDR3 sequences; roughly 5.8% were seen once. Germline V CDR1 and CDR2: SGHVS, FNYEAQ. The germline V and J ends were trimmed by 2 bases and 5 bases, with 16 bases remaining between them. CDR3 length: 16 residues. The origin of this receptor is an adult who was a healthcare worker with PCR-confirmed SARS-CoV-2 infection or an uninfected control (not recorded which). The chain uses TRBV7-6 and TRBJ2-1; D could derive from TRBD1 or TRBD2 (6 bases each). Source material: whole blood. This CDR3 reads CASSLTRGEIHNEQFF. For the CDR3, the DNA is TGTGCCAGCAGCTTAACTAGGGGGGAGATACACAATGAGCAGTTCTTC.